The clone carrying this T cell receptor beta chain was counted a few times. This entry comes from a study of blood T cell repertoires in COVID-19. The overall study: PBMCs, B-cell-depleted T cells, or T cells were the source of the cDNA or gDNA that made up the material.

Trimming removed 6 bases at V and 1 base at J, with 6 bases between. The CDR3 has 11 residues. Germline lookup yields CDR1 DFQATT and CDR2 SNEGSKA (reference sequence). Clones were read by immunoSEQ multiplex PCR, and TCRdb kept only the in-frame ones, dropping some. In the table there are roughly 500,000 clones, roughly nine tenths of which are singletons. The sequence was collected from a woman in her sixties or seventies who had recovered from COVID-19. The V and J genes are TRBV20-1 and TRBJ1-1; unclear D gene. Sequenced: PBMCs or T cells enriched from blood (not recorded which). CDR3 DNA sequence: TGCAGTGCGTACAGGAACACTGAAGCTTTCTTT. Its translation: CSAYRNTEAFF.